The clone carrying this T cell receptor beta chain is a singleton in its sample. The antigen remains unidentified. This CDR3 spans 18 amino acids. Germline lookup yields CDR1 LNHDA and CDR2 SQIVND (reference sequence). With 3 bases clipped from V and 0 bases from J, the junction kept 9 bases outside the gene matches. The data were taken from a study of cytomegalovirus exposure and HLA in healthy donors. Study outcomes and limitations: It was reported that TCR beta sequences correctly inferred the HLA-A and HLA-B alleles for most subjects. Researchers had no immune exposure information except CMV serostatus available.

The PCR ran on 60 Vbeta and 13 Jbeta primers. Under the authors' procedure: A follow-up analysis tallied around 80 million unique TCR beta chains, some 9.9 million shared. This table comes from immunoSEQ multiplex PCR, and its TCRdb copy is limited to in-frame clones, with some not included. V, J and clone size reflect that table, while D and trimming were determined from the DNA. Here the sample spans 150,000 to 180,000 clones, over 70% being singletons. The sample taken for sequencing was PBMCs. The receptor comes from a man aged 30 to 39 in good health and CMV-seronegative. The V and J genes are TRBV19 and TRBJ1-5; 9 bases line up with TRBD1. The CDR3 loop is CASSIGTGSGHSNQPQHF. As DNA, the CDR3 is TGTGCCAGTAGTATCGGGACAGGGAGTGGCCATAGCAATCAGCCCCAGCATTTT.